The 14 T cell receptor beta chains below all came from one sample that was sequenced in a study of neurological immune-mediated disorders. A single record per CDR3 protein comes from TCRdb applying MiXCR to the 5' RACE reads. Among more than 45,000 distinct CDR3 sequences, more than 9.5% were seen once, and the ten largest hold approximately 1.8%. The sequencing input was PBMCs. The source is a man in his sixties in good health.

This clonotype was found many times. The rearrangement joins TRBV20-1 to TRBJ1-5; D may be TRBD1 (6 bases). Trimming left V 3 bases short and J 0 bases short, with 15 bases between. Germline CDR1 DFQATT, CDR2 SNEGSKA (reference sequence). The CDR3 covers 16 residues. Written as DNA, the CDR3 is TGCAGTGCTAGCCCGGGGGGGGCTTATAGCAATCAGCCCCAGCATTTT. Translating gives CSASPGGAYSNQPQHF.

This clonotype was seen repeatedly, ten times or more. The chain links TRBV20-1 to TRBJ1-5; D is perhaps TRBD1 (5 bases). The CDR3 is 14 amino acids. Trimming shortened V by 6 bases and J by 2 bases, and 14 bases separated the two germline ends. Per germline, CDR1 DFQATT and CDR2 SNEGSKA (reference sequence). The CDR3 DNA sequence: TGCAGTGCCCCGACCGGGGGAGGCAATCAGCCCCAGCATTTT. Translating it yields CSAPTGGGNQPQHF.

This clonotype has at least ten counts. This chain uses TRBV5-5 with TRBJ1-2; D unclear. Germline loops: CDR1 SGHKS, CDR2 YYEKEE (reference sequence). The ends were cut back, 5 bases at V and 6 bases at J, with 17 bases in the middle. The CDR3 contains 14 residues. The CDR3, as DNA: TGTGCCAGCAGACACCGGGAGAGTCCCGATGGCTACACCTTC. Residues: CASRHRESPDGYTF.

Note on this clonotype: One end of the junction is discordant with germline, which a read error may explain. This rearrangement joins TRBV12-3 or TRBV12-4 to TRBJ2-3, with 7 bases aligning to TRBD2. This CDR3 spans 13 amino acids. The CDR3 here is CANSLGGEDTQYF. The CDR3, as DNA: TGTGCCAACAGTTTGGGGGGGGAAGATACACAGTATTTT.

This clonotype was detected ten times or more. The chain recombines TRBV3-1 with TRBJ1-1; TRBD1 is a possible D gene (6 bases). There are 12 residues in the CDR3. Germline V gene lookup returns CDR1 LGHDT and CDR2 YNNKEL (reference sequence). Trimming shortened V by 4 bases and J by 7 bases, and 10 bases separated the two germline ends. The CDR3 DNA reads TGTGCCAGCAGCCGAGAGGACAGTGAAGCTTTCTTT. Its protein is CASSREDSEAFF.

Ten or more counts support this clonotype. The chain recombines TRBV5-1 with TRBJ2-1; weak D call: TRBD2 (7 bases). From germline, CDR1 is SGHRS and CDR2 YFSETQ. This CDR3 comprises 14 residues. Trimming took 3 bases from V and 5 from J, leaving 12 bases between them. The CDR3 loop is CASSSGGPDNEQFF. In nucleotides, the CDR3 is TGCGCCAGCAGCTCGGGGGGCCCCGACAATGAGCAGTTCTTC. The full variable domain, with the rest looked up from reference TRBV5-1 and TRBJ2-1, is KAGVTQTPRYLIKTRGQQVTLSCSPISGHRSVSWYQQTPGQGLQFLFEYFSETQRNKGNFPGRFSGRQFSNSRSEMNVSTLELGDSALYLCASSSGGPDNEQFFGPGTRLTVL.

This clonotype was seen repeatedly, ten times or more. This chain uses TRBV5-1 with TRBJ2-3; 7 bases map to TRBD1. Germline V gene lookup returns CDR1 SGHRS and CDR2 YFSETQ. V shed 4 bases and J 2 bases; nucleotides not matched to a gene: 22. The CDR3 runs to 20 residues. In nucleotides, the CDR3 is TGCGCCAGCAGCGTGCCCCATAATATATTCCGGGACAGAGACACAGATACGCAGTATTTT. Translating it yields CASSVPHNIFRDRDTDTQYF.

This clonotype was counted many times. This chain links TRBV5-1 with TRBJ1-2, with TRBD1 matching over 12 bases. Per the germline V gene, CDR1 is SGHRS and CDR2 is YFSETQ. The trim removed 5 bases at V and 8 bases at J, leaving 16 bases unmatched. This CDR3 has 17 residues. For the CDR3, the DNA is TGCGCCAGCAGGGCCCGAAGTGGGGGACAGGGGGCTGTCGGCTACACCTTC. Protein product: CASRARSGGQGAVGYTF.

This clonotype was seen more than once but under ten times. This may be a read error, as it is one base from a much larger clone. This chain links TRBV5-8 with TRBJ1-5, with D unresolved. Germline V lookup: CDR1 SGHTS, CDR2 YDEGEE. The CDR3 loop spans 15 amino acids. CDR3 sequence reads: CANSLGYTVNQPQHF. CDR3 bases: TGTGCCAACAGCTTGGGCTACACGGTAAATCAGCCCCAGCATTTT.

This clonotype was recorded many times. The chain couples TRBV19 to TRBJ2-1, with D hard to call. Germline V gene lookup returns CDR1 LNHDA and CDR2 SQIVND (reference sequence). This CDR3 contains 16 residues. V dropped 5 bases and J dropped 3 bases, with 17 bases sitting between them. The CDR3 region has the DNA TGTGCCAGTAGTTTGGGAAGCAGCGAGATCTACAATGAGCAGTTCTTC. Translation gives CASSLGSSEIYNEQFF. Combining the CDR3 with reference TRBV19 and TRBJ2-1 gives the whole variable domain DGGITQSPKYLFRKEGQNVTLSCEQNLNHDAMYWYRQDPGQGLRLIYYSQIVNDFQKGDIAEGYSVSREKKESFPLTVTSAQKNPTAFYLCASSLGSSEIYNEQFFGPGTRLTVL.

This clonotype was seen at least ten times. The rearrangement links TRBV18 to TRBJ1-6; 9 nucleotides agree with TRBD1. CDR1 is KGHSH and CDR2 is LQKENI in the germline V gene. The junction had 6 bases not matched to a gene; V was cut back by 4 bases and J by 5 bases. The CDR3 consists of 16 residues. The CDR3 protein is CASSRTGTGNNSPLHF. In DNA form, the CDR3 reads TGTGCCAGCTCACGGACCGGGACAGGGAATAATTCACCCCTCCACTTT. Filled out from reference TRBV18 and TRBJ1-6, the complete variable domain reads NAGVMQNPRHLVRRRGQEARLRCSPMKGHSHVYWYRQLPEEGLKFMVYLQKENIIDESGMPKERFSAEFPKEGPSILRIQQVVRGDSAAYFCASSRTGTGNNSPLHFGNGTRLTVT.

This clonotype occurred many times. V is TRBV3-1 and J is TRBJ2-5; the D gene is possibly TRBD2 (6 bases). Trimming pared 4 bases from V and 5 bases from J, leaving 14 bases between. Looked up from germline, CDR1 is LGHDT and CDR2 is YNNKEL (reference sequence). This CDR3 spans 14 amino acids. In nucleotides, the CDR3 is TGTGCCAGCAGCCCCCCCGGGGGTCGGGAGACCCAGTACTTC. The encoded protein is CASSPPGGRETQYF.

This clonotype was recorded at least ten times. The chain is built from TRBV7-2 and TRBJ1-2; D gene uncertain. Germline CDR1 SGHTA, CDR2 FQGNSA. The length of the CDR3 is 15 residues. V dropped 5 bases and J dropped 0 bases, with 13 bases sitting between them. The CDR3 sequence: CASSLGGSPNYGYTF. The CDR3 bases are TGTGCCAGCAGCCTGGGAGGCAGCCCTAACTATGGCTACACCTTC.

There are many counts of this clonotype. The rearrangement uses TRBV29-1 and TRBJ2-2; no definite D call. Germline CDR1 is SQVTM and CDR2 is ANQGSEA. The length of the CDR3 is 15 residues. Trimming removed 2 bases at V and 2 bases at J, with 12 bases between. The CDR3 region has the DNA TGCAGCGTTGAAATCCCCATCAGTAACACCGGGGAGCTGTTTTTT. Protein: CSVEIPISNTGELFF.